The rows below give T cell receptor beta chains drawn from one sample of a study of blood T cell repertoires in COVID-19. The data were produced by immunoSEQ multiplex PCR, yet TCRdb's version contains in-frame clones alone and is incomplete. This table has about 150,000 clones, approximately 91% appearing once. The sequencing input was peripheral blood. The receptors stem from a human donor in a cohort sampled during active COVID-19. Both conserved end residues are part of each CDR3. A D gene is named only where the DNA matches it firmly. Expanded clones get a size class; other rows say once, few or many, or leave the size out.

j_gene | abundance | v_gene | d_gene | CDR3nt | CDR3aa
TRBJ2-4 | once | TRBV19 | - | TGTGCCAGTAGTATGACAGATATAGCCAAAAACATTCAGTACTTC | CASSMTDIAKNIQYF
TRBJ2-7 | - | TRBV6-2/TRBV6-3 | - | TGTGCCAGCAGTGACCCGGGACTCCCGAGCTCCTACGAGCAGTACTTC | CASSDPGLPSSYEQYF
TRBJ2-1 | - | TRBV6-5 | - | TGTGCCAGCAGCACAAGCGGCGGCGGGGCCAATGAGCAGTTCTTC | CASSTSGGGANEQFF
TRBJ1-6 | - | TRBV30 | TRBD1 | TGTGCCTGGAGCACAAGCCCGGGACAGGGAAATTCACCCCTCCACTTT | CAWSTSPGQGNSPLHF
TRBJ1-3 | - | TRBV30 | TRBD1 | TGTGCCTGGAGGACAGGGGTTATCGGCGTCTCTGGAAACACCATATATTTT | CAWRTGVIGVSGNTIYF
TRBJ1-1 | - | TRBV7-9 | - | TGTGCCAGCAGCGTAAGCCCCGGGGGGGACACTGAAGCTTTCTTT | CASSVSPGGDTEAFF
TRBJ2-1 | once | TRBV29-1 | - | TGCAGCGTTGACCGGGATCTCCGGGGCAATGAGCAGTTCTTC | CSVDRDLRGNEQFF
TRBJ1-6 | - | TRBV19 | - | TGTGCCAGCACCTCCGGGACACTTCTTTGGAATTCACCCCTCCACTTT | CASTSGTLLWNSPLHF
TRBJ2-1 | - | TRBV4-2 | - | TGTGCCAGCAGCCAAGAGGCAGGAGGACAGCCGTCATTCAGCTCCAAGTTCTTC | CASSQEAGGQPSFSSKFF
TRBJ2-2 | - | TRBV5-1 | TRBD2 | TGCGCCAGCAGCTTGAGACTAGCGGTCGACACCGGGGAGCTGTTTTTT | CASSLRLAVDTGELFF
TRBJ2-3 | - | TRBV7-2 | TRBD2 | TGTGCCAGCAGCCGCCAGGCTAGCGGGGGGGCTGCAGATACGCAGTATTTT | CASSRQASGGAADTQYF
TRBJ1-6 | few | TRBV10-1 | - | TGCGCCAGCAGTGCGACTGGTAATTCACCCCTCCACTTT | CASSATGNSPLHF
TRBJ1-4 | - | TRBV24-1 | TRBD1 | TGTGCCACCAGTGATCCGACAGGGACCGAAAAACTGTTTTTT | CATSDPTGTEKLFF
TRBJ2-5 | - | TRBV7-9 | - | TGTGCCAGCAGCTTAGGTCCCACTACAGGGGAGACCCAGTACTTC | CASSLGPTTGETQYF
TRBJ1-2 | - | TRBV29-1 | - | TGCAGCGCTATAACCGGGGGGCTTGGAGGCTACACCTTC | CSAITGGLGGYTF
TRBJ2-7 | few | TRBV11-2 | - | TGTGCCAGCAGCTTAGATCGAGACTACGAGCAGTACTTC | CASSLDRDYEQYF
TRBJ2-7 | - | TRBV18 | TRBD2 | TGTGCCAGCTCACCGGGACTAGTCTACGAGCAGTACTTC | CASSPGLVYEQYF
TRBJ1-4 | - | TRBV7-2 | TRBD1 | TGTGCCAGCAGCCTATCCGGGACAGGAGGTGAAAAACTGTTTTTT | CASSLSGTGGEKLFF
TRBJ2-7 | - | TRBV28 | - | TGTGCCAGCAGGGGGCCTCCCTACGAGCAGTACTTC | CASRGPPYEQYF
TRBJ1-5 | few | TRBV5-8 | TRBD1 | TGTGCCAGCAGCCTACGGACAGGTCTAGCAGATCAGCCCCAGCATTTT | CASSLRTGLADQPQHF
TRBJ1-2 | - | TRBV5-1 | - | TGCGCCAGCAGCTTGGATATGGGGCCGTGGGGCTACACCTTC | CASSLDMGPWGYTF
TRBJ2-3 | - | TRBV7-9 | TRBD2 | TGTGCCAGCCGTGGGCTAGCGGTGGATACGCAGTATTTT | CASRGLAVDTQYF
TRBJ2-7 | once | TRBV5-1 | TRBD1 | TGCGCCAGCAGCCTGTCGGGACAGGGTTACGAGCAGTACTTC | CASSLSGQGYEQYF
TRBJ2-7 | once | TRBV7-2 | - | TGTGCCAGCAGCAGTATGGGGCCCTACGAGCAGTACTTC | CASSSMGPYEQYF
TRBJ1-2 | - | TRBV7-2 | - | TGTGCCAGCAGCTTTACAGGGACGAACTATGGCTACACCTTC | CASSFTGTNYGYTF
TRBJ2-4 | - | TRBV2 | TRBD1 | TGTGCCAGCAACCCGGACAGGGCTGACAAAAACATTCAGTACTTC | CASNPDRADKNIQYF
TRBJ1-1 | few | TRBV11-2 | - | TGTGCCAGCAGCTCCTTGACAGGATCAAACACTGAAGCTTTCTTT | CASSSLTGSNTEAFF
TRBJ2-1 | - | TRBV5-1 | - | TGCGCCAGCAGCTTGGAACCTTCCGTCATCCTCAGCAATGAGCAGTTCTTC | CASSLEPSVILSNEQFF
TRBJ1-1 | - | TRBV3-1/TRBV3-2 | - | TGTGCCAGCAGGGGAGGGACTGAAGCTTTCTTT | CASRGGTEAFF
TRBJ2-1 | - | TRBV6-2/TRBV6-3 | - | TGTGCCAGCAGTTACCGGGGTCCTTCCTACAATGAGCAGTTCTTC | CASSYRGPSYNEQFF
TRBJ2-3 | - | TRBV28 | - | TGTGCCAGCACCCCTTACGGGTTTAGCACAGATACGCAGTATTTT | CASTPYGFSTDTQYF
TRBJ2-5 | - | TRBV2 | TRBD1 | TGTGCCAGCACCGCCACAACGACAGGGCAAGAGACCCAGTACTTC | CASTATTTGQETQYF
TRBJ2-7 | - | TRBV19 | TRBD1 | TGTGCCAGTAGTTTGTTGGGACAGGGGTTCGACGAGCAGTACTTC | CASSLLGQGFDEQYF
TRBJ1-2 | - | TRBV7-9 | - | TGTGCCAGCAGCTCAGGGGTCCCCCATGGCTACACCTTC | CASSSGVPHGYTF
TRBJ2-3 | - | TRBV28 | - | TGTGCCAGCAGCCGAGGACCCGGGGCGGGGGATACGCAGTATTTT | CASSRGPGAGDTQYF
TRBJ1-4 | - | TRBV18 | - | TGTGCCAGCTCACCGTCAGGGCCTAATGAAAAACTGTTTTTT | CASSPSGPNEKLFF
TRBJ2-1 | - | TRBV18 | - | TGTGCCAGCTCACCACTCGGGACAGAGCAGTTCTTC | CASSPLGTEQFF
TRBJ2-1 | - | TRBV9 | TRBD1 | TGTGCCAGCGGAAGGGGGCTGGTAAATGAGCAGTTCTTC | CASGRGLVNEQFF
TRBJ2-2 | - | TRBV29-1 | TRBD2 | TGCAGCGTTGGGGGCCGGACTAGCCGGGCCGGGGAGCTGTTTTTT | CSVGGRTSRAGELFF
TRBJ1-6 | - | TRBV30 | - | TGTGCCTGGAGCAACGGGATCCACCACTCACCCCTCCACTTT | CAWSNGIHHSPLHF
TRBJ1-6 | once | TRBV5-1 | TRBD1 | TGCGCCAGCAGCTCTTCCCGACAGGGAGGTTCACCCCTCCACTTT | CASSSSRQGGSPLHF
TRBJ2-1 | - | TRBV6-5 | TRBD1 | TGTGCCAGCAGGCACACAGGGGGCTTGGTCAATGAGCAGTTCTTC | CASRHTGGLVNEQFF